The T cell receptor beta chain under discussion was sequenced for a study of blood T cell repertoires in COVID-19. Study as a whole: T cells, B-cell-depleted T cells, or PBMCs provided the cDNA or gDNA that served as material.

Germline CDR1 is LGHNA and CDR2 is YNFKEQ. This CDR3 comprises 15 residues. Trimming stripped 1 base from V and 1 base from J, with 8 bases between. Here immunoSEQ multiplex PCR was the method, and the copy in TCRdb shows in-frame clones only, minus some. Here the sample spans fewer than 500,000 clones, over 85% being singletons. A Seattle source enrolled patients during active infection and followed them longitudinally. The chain uses TRBV4-2 and TRBJ2-1; D not resolved. The origin of this receptor is a man aged 18 to 29 with COVID-19, enrolled during active disease. What was sequenced was peripheral blood. The CDR3 DNA follows: TGTGCCAGCAGCCAAGTGCTATCGTCCTACAATGAGCAGTTCTTC. Translating gives CASSQVLSSYNEQFF.